Included here is one TCR beta chain sequence, with context. What it recognizes is unknown. The sequencing template was cDNA reverse transcribed from extracted RNA. Here immunoSEQ multiplex PCR was the method, and the copy in TCRdb shows in-frame clones only, minus some. The table records 120,000 or so clones, approximately 60% of them present only once. Treatment indicated: oral pan-JAK inhibitor, 5-10 mg twice daily. The entry originates in a study of CD8+ T cells in alopecia areata. Across the whole study: Patients received oral tofacitinib, 5 to 10 mg twice daily, for moderate-to-severe alopecia areata. General study points: Numerous expanded lesional clones remained in scalp and blood during tofacitinib.

Germline assignment: CDR1 MDHEN and CDR2 SYDVKM. The CDR3 length is 13 residues. Trimming took 5 bases from V and 10 from J, leaving 15 bases between them. The genes are TRBV28 and TRBJ2-1; the D gene could be TRBD1 or TRBD2 (6 bases each). The source material was CD4+ T cells sorted from blood, sampled at week 4, from a patient treated with tofacitinib. The sequence was obtained from a human donor with alopecia areata. The CDR3 DNA is TGTGCCAGCAGTCCACCTAGGGGGGAGGAGCAGTTCTTC. Protein product: CASSPPRGEEQFF.